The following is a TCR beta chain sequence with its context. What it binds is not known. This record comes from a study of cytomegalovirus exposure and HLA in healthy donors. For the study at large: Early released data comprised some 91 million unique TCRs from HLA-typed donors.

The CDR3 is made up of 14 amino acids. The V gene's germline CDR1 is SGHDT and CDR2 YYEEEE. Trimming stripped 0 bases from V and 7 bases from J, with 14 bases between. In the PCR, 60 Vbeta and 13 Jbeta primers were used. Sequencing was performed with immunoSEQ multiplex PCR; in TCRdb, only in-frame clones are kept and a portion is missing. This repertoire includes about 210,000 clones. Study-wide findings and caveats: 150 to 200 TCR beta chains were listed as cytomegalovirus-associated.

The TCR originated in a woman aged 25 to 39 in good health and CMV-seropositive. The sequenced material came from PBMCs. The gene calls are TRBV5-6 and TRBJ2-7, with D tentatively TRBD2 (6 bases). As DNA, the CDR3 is TGTGCCAGCAGCTTGGGACTAGGCTTCGGAGAGCAGTACTTC. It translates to CASSLGLGFGEQYF.